The 12 T cell receptor beta chains below were found in one sample sequenced in a study of PD-1 blockade in classical Hodgkin lymphoma. Every patient experienced relapse after autologous stem cell transplantation, and brentuximab vedotin exposure varied. Sequenced by immunoSEQ multiplex PCR; TCRdb stores in-frame clones only, minus some. The table shows about 110,000 clones, with 89% occurring only once. The sequencing here drew on peripheral blood mononuclear cells (PBMCs), taken before the second cycle of nivolumab. The receptors shown here come from a human donor with classical Hodgkin lymphoma.

This rearrangement joins TRBV6-5 to TRBJ2-7; TRBD1 agrees at 8 bases. CDR3 length: 13 amino acids. Germline V lookup: CDR1 MNHEY, CDR2 SVGAGI. J was trimmed by 12 bases and V by 0 bases; bases with no gene match: 7. As DNA, the CDR3 is TGTGCCAGCAGTTACTCGAGGCGGGACAGGACGTACTTC. It encodes CASSYSRRDRTYF.

This clone occurred once. The gene calls are TRBV6-1 and TRBJ2-3; D might be TRBD2 (5 bases). The CDR3 spans 15 residues. The V end was cut by 1 base, the J end by 2 bases, with 10 bases between. CDR1 MNHNS and CDR2 SASEGT come from the germline V gene. CDR3 sequence (DNA): TGTGCCAGCAGTGAAGGCTGGACTTACACAGATACGCAGTATTTT. Translation gives CASSEGWTYTDTQYF.

The V gene is TRBV2, the J gene TRBJ2-2, with a possible D match to TRBD1 (5 bases). V was trimmed by 6 bases and J by 6 bases, leaving 11 bases between them. Germline assignment: CDR1 SNHLY and CDR2 FYNNEI. CDR3 size: 13 residues. The CDR3 region has the DNA TGTGCCAGCAGCGCACCCAGGGCCGGGGAGCTGTTTTTT. Its translation: CASSAPRAGELFF.

The chain couples TRBV28 to TRBJ2-2, with D uncertain. CDR1 is MDHEN, CDR2 SYDVKM, per germline. The CDR3 is 14 residues long. V was cut by 3 bases and J by 3 bases, with 8 bases left in between. The DNA for the CDR3 is TGTGCCAGCAGTTTTCGGCTAGACACCGGGGAGCTGTTTTTT. It yields the protein CASSFRLDTGELFF. Complete variable domain (other parts from reference TRBV28 and TRBJ2-2): DVKVTQSSRYLVKRTGEKVFLECVQDMDHENMFWYRQDPGLGLRLIYFSYDVKMKEKGDIPEGYSVSREKKERFSLILESASTNQTSMYLCASSFRLDTGELFFGEGSRLTVL.

The rearrangement uses TRBV6-5 and TRBJ2-7, with 7 bases that match TRBD1. Germline V gene lookup returns CDR1 MNHEY and CDR2 SVGAGI. The CDR3 is made up of 13 amino acids. J lost 5 bases, V lost 6 bases, and 7 bases had no gene match. DNA of the CDR3: TGTGCCAGCAGCCGTAAGACAGGGAACGAGCAGTACTTC. Translating it yields CASSRKTGNEQYF.

The rearrangement joins TRBV19 to TRBJ2-1; 7 nucleotides match TRBD2. This CDR3 is built from 19 residues. With V trimmed by 4 bases and J by 3 bases, 18 bases remained unmatched. From germline, CDR1 is LNHDA and CDR2 SQIVND (reference sequence). CDR3 nucleotides: TGTGCCAGTAGTACCCCGCGATCTACGCAGCGGGGAAACTACAATGAGCAGTTCTTC. Translation gives CASSTPRSTQRGNYNEQFF.

The chain is built from TRBV2 and TRBJ2-1; D possibly corresponds to TRBD2 (6 bases). From germline, CDR1 is SNHLY and CDR2 FYNNEI. V was shortened by 8 bases and J by 7 bases, with 18 bases between the two germline ends. The CDR3 has 14 residues. In DNA, the CDR3 is TGTGCCAGCCGCCGGGACTCGACAAAAAATGAGCAGTTCTTC. It is translated as CASRRDSTKNEQFF.

The V call is TRBV4-3, the J call TRBJ1-6; 8 nucleotides align to TRBD1. The CDR3 sequence is 15 residues long. CDR1 and CDR2 (germline): LGHNA, YSLEER. The ends lost 3 bases at V and 6 bases at J; junction bases unmatched: 4. The CDR3 DNA reads as TGCGCCAGCAGCCAGGACAGGGCAGGTAATTCACCCCTCCACTTT. Translation gives CASSQDRAGNSPLHF.

The rearrangement joins TRBV6-1 to TRBJ2-2; possibly TRBD1 or TRBD2 for D (5 bases each). The CDR3 totals 14 residues. V gave up 7 bases and J gave up 4 bases, with 13 bases separating them. CDR1 MNHNS and CDR2 SASEGT come from the germline V gene. The CDR3 reads CASKDKGTTGELFF. The DNA of the CDR3 is TGTGCCAGCAAGGACAAGGGGACCACCGGGGAGCTGTTTTTT.

This clone showed up just a few times. The V gene is TRBV30, the J gene TRBJ1-5, with D maybe TRBD1 (5 bases). The CDR3 totals 15 residues. The V end lost 1 base, the J end lost 0 bases, and 10 bases lay between the germline ends. Germline assignment: CDR1 GTSNPN and CDR2 SVGIG (reference sequence). CDR3 sequence: CAWSGQLYSNQPQHF. The CDR3 nucleotides are TGTGCCTGGAGTGGACAGTTGTATAGCAATCAGCCCCAGCATTTT.

V gene TRBV18 combines with J gene TRBJ1-2; D might be TRBD1 (5 bases). The V end lost 3 bases, the J end lost 4 bases, and 12 bases lay between the germline ends. The CDR3 contains 14 residues. Germline values: CDR1 KGHSH, CDR2 LQKENI. CDR3 in amino acids: CASSPQRGSYGYTF. The DNA of the CDR3 is TGTGCCAGCTCACCGCAGCGGGGGAGCTATGGCTACACCTTC. The variable domain in full, with the rest retrieved from reference TRBV18 and TRBJ1-2, is NAGVMQNPRHLVRRRGQEARLRCSPMKGHSHVYWYRQLPEEGLKFMVYLQKENIIDESGMPKERFSAEFPKEGPSILRIQQVVRGDSAAYFCASSPQRGSYGYTFGSGTRLTVV.

V usage is TRBV7-3 and J usage is TRBJ2-7; D is possibly TRBD1 or TRBD2 (5 bases each). V was cut by 2 bases and J by 7 bases, with 15 bases left in between. The germline gives CDR1 SGHTA, CDR2 FQGTGA. The CDR3 consists of 14 residues. CDR3 amino acids: CASSLAKGPGEQYF. DNA of the CDR3: TGTGCCAGCAGCTTAGCGAAGGGGCCGGGGGAGCAGTACTTC.